The T cell receptor (beta chain) under discussion was sequenced for a study of neurological immune-mediated disorders. Study conclusions and caveats: The most TCR clonal expansion was seen in HTLV-1-associated myelopathy, and the least was seen in multiple sclerosis, which fell below healthy controls. Phylogenetic grouping assigned the repertoires of 18 of 34 multiple sclerosis patients to one related-CDR3 cluster, which constitutes a possible signature.

This clonotype was seen repeatedly, ten times or more. Its antigen is undetermined. This CDR3 has 13 amino acids. Germline lookup yields CDR1 MNHNS and CDR2 SASEGT. V lost 7 bases, J lost 4 bases, and 14 bases lay in between. Over 200 million TCR-beta sequences (from 15-18 subjects) were yielded by each sequencing run. A single record per CDR3 protein comes from TCRdb applying MiXCR to the 5' RACE reads. The top ten hold roughly 6% of the sample, which has over 35,000 distinct CDR3 sequences, 4% to 5.5% seen once. The sequencing input was PBMCs. The chain carries TRBV6-1 and TRBJ2-7; D possibly corresponds to TRBD2 (6 bases). The source of this sequence is a woman aged 55-75 years with multiple sclerosis. The CDR3 loop is CASNTRRVYEQYF. The CDR3 region has the DNA TGTGCCAGCAATACAAGGAGGGTTTACGAGCAGTACTTC.